The 5 T cell receptor beta chains below all came from one sample that was sequenced in a study of blood T cell repertoires in COVID-19. TCRdb's table, derived via immunoSEQ multiplex PCR, lists solely in-frame clones and lacks some. This table holds 250,000 to 300,000 clones, around 84% found once. The sequencing input was PBMCs or T cells enriched from blood (not recorded which). All receptors derive from a young man who had recovered from COVID-19.

The chain uses TRBV18 and TRBJ1-1; no definite D call. Trimming stripped 4 bases from V and 0 bases from J, with 12 bases between. The CDR3 extends over 15 amino acids. Germline values: CDR1 KGHSH, CDR2 LQKENI. CDR3 sequence (DNA): TGTGCCAGCTCACAAACGGAGGCGGTGAACACTGAAGCTTTCTTT. This codes for CASSQTEAVNTEAFF. The full variable domain, in which reference TRBV18 and TRBJ1-1 provide the parts outside the CDR3, is NAGVMQNPRHLVRRRGQEARLRCSPMKGHSHVYWYRQLPEEGLKFMVYLQKENIIDESGMPKERFSAEFPKEGPSILRIQQVVRGDSAAYFCASSQTEAVNTEAFFGQGTRLTVV.

The chain combines TRBV7-8 with TRBJ2-1, with D perhaps TRBD2 (6 bases). Germline V gene data show CDR1 as SGHVS and CDR2 as FQNEAQ. This CDR3 is built from 16 residues. Trimming pared 3 bases from V and 8 bases from J, leaving 20 bases between. The CDR3 protein is CASSFVSGLYVDEQFF. In nucleotides, the CDR3 is TGTGCCAGCAGCTTCGTCTCGGGACTCTACGTGGATGAGCAGTTCTTC. The full variable domain, rest sourced from reference TRBV7-8 and TRBJ2-1, is GAGVSQSPRYKVAKRGQDVALRCDPISGHVSLFWYQQALGQGPEFLTYFQNEAQLDKSGLPSDRFFAERPEGSVSTLKIQRTQQEDSAVYLCASSFVSGLYVDEQFFGPGTRLTVL.

The chain has TRBV11-2 and TRBJ2-6; D unclear. The CDR3 is made up of 16 amino acids. Germline CDR1 is SGHAT and CDR2 is FQNNGV. Trimming stripped 2 bases from V and 0 bases from J, with 8 bases between. For the CDR3, the DNA is TGTGCCAGCAGCTTACGCGTGAGCTCTGGGGCCAACGTCCTGACTTTC. Translation gives CASSLRVSSGANVLTF.

CDR3 sequence (DNA): TGCGCCAGCAGCCAAGTGCAAGGCTGGACAGTTTCGGAGACCCAGTACTTC. This sequence encodes CASSQVQGWTVSETQYF. The rearrangement uses TRBV4-1 and TRBJ2-5, with D perhaps TRBD1 (6 bases). The V gene's germline CDR1 is MGHRA and CDR2 YSYEKL. V lost 1 base, J lost 5 bases, and 20 bases lay in between. The CDR3 runs 17 residues.

This clone was seen once. The chain joins TRBV6-4 to TRBJ1-6; tentative D call: TRBD1 (6 bases). Germline V gene lookup returns CDR1 MRHNA and CDR2 SNTAGT. The CDR3 has 14 amino acids. Trimming removed 4 bases at V and 5 bases at J, with 9 bases between. The DNA for the CDR3 is TGTGCCAGCAGTGTGGGACAAGATAATTCACCCCTCCACTTT. Its protein is CASSVGQDNSPLHF.